These 4 T cell receptor beta chains came from one sample sequenced in a study of yellow fever vaccine responses in identical twins. MiXCR, run by TCRdb on the RT-PCR reads, gives a single entry per CDR3 protein. The sample has 20,000 or so distinct CDR3 sequences, approximately 79% seen once. This material consisted of T cells from blood (PBMCs), unsorted or a sorted subset (not recorded which), taken before or after yellow fever vaccination (not recorded which). The receptors here all came from a young woman who received the yellow fever vaccine.

The genes are TRBV12-3 or TRBV12-4 and TRBJ1-6; tentatively, D is TRBD1 (5 bases). Trimming removed 7 bases from V and 8 bases from J, with 12 bases in between. This CDR3 has 13 residues. CDR3 region: CASNGGSDSPLHF. The CDR3, as DNA: TGTGCCAGCAACGGGGGATCGGATTCACCCCTCCACTTT.

This chain connects TRBV13 to TRBJ2-1; TRBD2 matches 13 bases. The CDR3 contains 16 residues. Per the germline V gene, CDR1 is PRHDT and CDR2 is FYEKMQ (reference sequence). V dropped 7 bases and J dropped 9; count of bases not matched to a gene: 12. CDR3 protein: CASTPWTSGGQGEQFF. The CDR3 nucleotides read TGTGCCAGCACCCCGTGGACTAGCGGGGGACAGGGTGAGCAGTTCTTC.

The J gene is TRBJ1-1, the V gene TRBV20-1, with TRBD1 matching over 8 bases. The CDR3 loop spans 13 amino acids. Germline CDR1 reads DFQATT; CDR2 reads SNEGSKA (reference sequence). The junction had 4 bases not matched to a gene; V was cut back by 3 bases and J by 4 bases. CDR3 loop: CSARDRAFTEAFF. Here the CDR3 DNA reads TGCAGTGCTAGGGACAGGGCGTTCACTGAAGCTTTCTTT.

The J gene is TRBJ1-3, the V gene TRBV20-1; 8 nucleotides align to TRBD1. Germline CDR1 DFQATT, CDR2 SNEGSKA (reference sequence). The J segment lost 1 base and the V segment lost 1 base, leaving 0 bases of the junction unmatched. The CDR3 has 14 residues. The CDR3 DNA is TGCAGTGCTAGAGGGACAGGGTCTGGAAACACCATATATTTT. Translated, it gives CSARGTGSGNTIYF.